This entry concerns a single T cell receptor (beta chain). The antigen remains unidentified. Measured with immunoSEQ multiplex PCR; TCRdb has only the in-frame clones, and not every one. The sample lists roughly 110,000 clones, around 94% occurring once. The entry originates in a study of graft-versus-host responses after intestinal transplantation. Background on the study: Every recipient underwent anti-thymocyte globulin induction, then tacrolimus and steroids for three to four years. Study outcomes and limitations: Graft-donor T cell macrochimerism coincided with high graft-versus-host to host-versus-graft clonal ratios in allografts. GvH clones occurred in recipient marrow; some first appeared in ileum or blood.

The clonotype originates from a human donor who was the organ donor for an intestinal transplant. The source was unstimulated CD8+ T cells sorted from spleen or lymph node cells, collected before transplant.

The CDR3 region has the DNA TGTGCCACCCGCCCGGGGGGGCGGGACACCGGGGAGCTGTTTTTT. It translates to CATRPGGRDTGELFF. The rearrangement links TRBV15 to TRBJ2-2, with 8 nucleotides matching TRBD2. Germline V gene data show CDR1 as LNHNV and CDR2 as YYDKDF (reference sequence). V was clipped by 8 bases and J by 3 bases; unmatched bases: 8. The CDR3 contains 15 residues.